These 10 T cell receptor beta chains were all obtained from the same sample, sequenced in a study of blood T cell repertoires in COVID-19. The assay was immunoSEQ multiplex PCR, and TCRdb's table has in-frame clones only and misses some. The sample lists hundreds of thousands of clones, approximately 83% seen once, with roughly 1.9% in the top ten. Sequencing used peripheral blood. These receptors were taken from a woman younger than 45 who had recovered from COVID-19.

This chain uses TRBV3-1 (or the pseudogene TRBV3-2) with TRBJ1-3; no firm D call. CDR1 is LGHDT and CDR2 is YNNKEL in the germline V gene (reference sequence). The CDR3 covers 15 residues. Trimming shortened V by 4 bases and J by 3 bases, and 13 bases separated the two germline ends. The CDR3 spells CASSLRGEGGNTIYF. The DNA of the CDR3 is TGTGCCAGCAGCCTTCGGGGAGAGGGTGGAAACACCATATATTTT.

The gene calls are TRBV11-1 and TRBJ2-4, with a possible D match to TRBD1 (5 bases). The CDR3 is made up of 14 amino acids. Germline-derived CDR1 and CDR2 are SGHAT and FQDESV (reference sequence). V was clipped by 5 bases and J by 6 bases, with 14 bases between them. CDR3 loop: CASSEPNRPNIQYF. The CDR3 DNA reads as TGTGCCAGCAGCGAGCCTAACAGGCCAAACATTCAGTACTTC.

As DNA, the CDR3 is TGCGCCAGCAGCCACTCGAACACTGAAGCTTTCTTT. This gives the protein CASSHSNTEAFF. The V call is TRBV4-1, the J call TRBJ1-1; D is unresolved. Trimming cost V 3 bases and J 1 base, with 3 bases left between them. From germline, CDR1 is MGHRA and CDR2 YSYEKL. This CDR3 spans 12 amino acids.

V and J are TRBV6-5 and TRBJ1-5; no clear D gene. V shed 6 bases and J shed 5 bases, with 8 bases lying between them. The germline gives CDR1 MNHEY, CDR2 SVGAGI. CDR3 length: 12 amino acids. The CDR3 spells CASSPGDQPQHF. The CDR3 nucleotides read TGTGCCAGCAGCCCGGGTGATCAGCCCCAGCATTTT.

This rearrangement joins TRBV2 to TRBJ2-1; 13 nucleotides line up with TRBD2. Per germline, CDR1 SNHLY and CDR2 FYNNEI. The CDR3 is 17 residues long. V lost 6 bases to trimming and J lost 5 bases; unmatched junction nucleotides: 10. In DNA, the CDR3 is TGTGCCAGCAGCGACCCGCCCGGGACTAGCGGGAACAATGAGCAGTTCTTC. Translating gives CASSDPPGTSGNNEQFF.

V and J are TRBV7-3 and TRBJ1-2; D unresolved. Trimming left V 5 bases short and J 0 bases short, with 10 bases between. CDR1 and CDR2 from the germline V gene are SGHTA and FQGTGA. The CDR3 is 14 residues long. CDR3 sequence: CASSPSGTNYGYTF. The CDR3 coding sequence is TGTGCCAGCAGCCCCTCGGGGACTAACTATGGCTACACCTTC.

The CDR3 sequence is CSVSSFGNEQFF. The DNA of the CDR3 is TGCAGCGTTTCCTCTTTCGGCAATGAGCAGTTCTTC. V usage is TRBV29-1 and J usage is TRBJ2-1; unclear D gene. The V end lost 5 bases, the J end lost 6 bases, and 11 bases lay between the germline ends. CDR1 is SQVTM and CDR2 is ANQGSEA in the germline V gene. The CDR3 is 12 residues long.

J is TRBJ2-1 and V is TRBV28, with a weak D call TRBD2 (7 bases). This CDR3 has 16 amino acids. Germline V CDR1 and CDR2: MDHEN, SYDVKM. The V gene lost 3 bases and the J gene lost 9 bases, with 21 bases spanning the gap. CDR3 in DNA: TGTGCCAGCAGTTTGTCGGGGAGGGGGAGGGCCGCTGAGCAGTTCTTC. Amino acids: CASSLSGRGRAAEQFF.

J is TRBJ1-1 and V is TRBV5-1; TRBD1 might be the D (5 bases). Trimming cost V 3 bases and J 6 bases, with 12 bases left between them. The CDR3 is 13 residues long. CDR1 and CDR2 from the germline V gene are SGHRS and YFSETQ. In nucleotides, the CDR3 is TGCGCCAGCAGCTGGACCTCGGGGGCTGAAGCTTTCTTT. Encoded protein: CASSWTSGAEAFF.

This clone was seen a single time. The chain uses TRBV7-2 and TRBJ2-7, with 7 nucleotides matching TRBD1. The CDR3 spans 15 residues. CDR1 and CDR2 (germline): SGHTA, FQGNSA. V lost 2 bases and J lost 2; bases outside the gene matches: 6. CDR3 nucleotides: TGTGCCAGCAGCTTATCTCCGGGACAGACCTACGAGCAGTACTTC. The encoded protein is CASSLSPGQTYEQYF.